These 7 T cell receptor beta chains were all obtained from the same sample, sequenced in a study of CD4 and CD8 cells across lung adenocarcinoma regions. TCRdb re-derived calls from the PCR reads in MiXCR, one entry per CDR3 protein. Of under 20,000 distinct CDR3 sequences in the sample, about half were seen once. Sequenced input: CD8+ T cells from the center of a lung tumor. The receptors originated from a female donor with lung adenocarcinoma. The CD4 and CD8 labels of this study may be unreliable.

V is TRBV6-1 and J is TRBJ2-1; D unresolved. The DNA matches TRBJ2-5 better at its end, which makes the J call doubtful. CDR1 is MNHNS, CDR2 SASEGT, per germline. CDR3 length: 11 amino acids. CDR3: CASRRTGSQYF. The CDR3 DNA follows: TGTGCCAGCAGGAGAACGGGTTCCCAGTACTTC.

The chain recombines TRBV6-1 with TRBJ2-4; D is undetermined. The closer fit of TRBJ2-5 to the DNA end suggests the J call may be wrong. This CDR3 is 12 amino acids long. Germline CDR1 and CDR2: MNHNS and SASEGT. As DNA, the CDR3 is TGTGCCAGCAGTGACTATATAGGGACCCAGTACTTC. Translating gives CASSDYIGTQYF.

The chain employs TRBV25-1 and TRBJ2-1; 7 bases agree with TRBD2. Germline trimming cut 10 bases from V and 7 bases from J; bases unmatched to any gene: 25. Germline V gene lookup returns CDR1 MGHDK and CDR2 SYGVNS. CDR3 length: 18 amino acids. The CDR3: CATTPKRGITLGVNEQFF. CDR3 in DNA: TGTGCCACCACTCCGAAGCGGGGCATCACATTGGGGGTGAATGAGCAGTTCTTC.

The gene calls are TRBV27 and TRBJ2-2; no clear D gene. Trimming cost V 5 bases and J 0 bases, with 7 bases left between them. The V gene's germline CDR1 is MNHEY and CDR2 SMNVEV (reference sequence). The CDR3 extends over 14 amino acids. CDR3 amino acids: CASSRHANTGELFF. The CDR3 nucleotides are TGTGCCAGCAGTAGGCACGCGAACACCGGGGAGCTGTTTTTT.

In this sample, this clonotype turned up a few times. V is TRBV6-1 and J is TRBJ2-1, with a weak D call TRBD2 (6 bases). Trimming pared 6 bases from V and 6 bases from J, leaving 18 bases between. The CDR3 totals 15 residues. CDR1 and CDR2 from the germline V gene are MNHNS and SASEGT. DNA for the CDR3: TGTGCCAGCAGCGGCTCGGGAGTTTCGTCCAATGAGCAGTTCTTC. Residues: CASSGSGVSSNEQFF.

The CDR3 sequence is CASTSWGQTAKDTQYF. For the CDR3, the DNA is TGTGCCAGCACCTCTTGGGGGCAGACAGCCAAAGATACGCAGTACTTC. This sequence joins TRBV27 and TRBJ2-3, with D maybe TRBD1 (6 bases). Gene TRBJ2-7 matches the end of the DNA better, so the J call may be wrong. Germline CDR1 is MNHEY and CDR2 is SMNVEV (reference sequence). This CDR3 has 16 residues.

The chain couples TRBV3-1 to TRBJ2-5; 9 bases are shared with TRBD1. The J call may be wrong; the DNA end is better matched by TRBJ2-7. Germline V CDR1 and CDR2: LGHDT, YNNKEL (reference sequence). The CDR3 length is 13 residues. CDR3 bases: TGTGCCAGCAGTCGGGACAGGGATTACGAGCAGTACTTC. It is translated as CASSRDRDYEQYF.